These 21 T cell receptor beta chains were sequenced from one sample in a study of blood T cell repertoires in COVID-19. Measured with immunoSEQ multiplex PCR; TCRdb has only the in-frame clones, and not every one. The repertoire holds more than 300,000 clones, roughly 90% seen once, with more than 0.85% in the top ten. Sequenced: peripheral blood. These receptors came from a woman aged 40 to 50 with COVID-19, enrolled during active disease.

This clone came up once. This rearrangement joins TRBV7-9 to TRBJ2-7; D is perhaps TRBD2 (6 bases). This CDR3 contains 14 residues. V lost 0 bases to trimming and J lost 6 bases, with 12 bases between them. The germline V gene has CDR1 SEHNR and CDR2 FQNEAQ (reference sequence). The CDR3 coding sequence is TGTGCCAGCAGCTTAGCTGAGTCGCGGGGCGAGCAGTACTTC. Its translation is CASSLAESRGEQYF.

This rearrangement joins TRBV28 to TRBJ1-6; no definite D call. V lost 3 bases and J 7 bases, leaving 16 bases between the germline ends. The CDR3 extends over 16 amino acids. Germline loops: CDR1 MDHEN, CDR2 SYDVKM. CDR3 sequence reads: CASSFFGLAGNSPLHF. The CDR3 region has the DNA TGTGCCAGCAGTTTCTTTGGACTGGCTGGGAATTCACCCCTCCACTTT.

The gene calls are TRBV2 and TRBJ2-6; D not certain. Germline V lookup: CDR1 SNHLY, CDR2 FYNNEI. The CDR3 is 16 residues long. V was clipped by 3 bases and J by 1 base, with 10 bases between them. In nucleotides, the CDR3 is TGTGCCAGCAGTGATCGGGTCTCTTCTGGGGCCAACGTCCTGACTTTC. Protein product: CASSDRVSSGANVLTF.

This rearrangement joins TRBV2 to TRBJ2-1; D unclear. Germline values: CDR1 SNHLY, CDR2 FYNNEI. The CDR3 is 11 amino acids. The V end lost 6 bases, the J end lost 8 bases, and 8 bases lay between the germline ends. For the CDR3, the DNA is TGTGCCAGCAGCCTTTTAGATGAGCAGTTCTTC. This gives the protein CASSLLDEQFF.

The chain employs TRBV4-3 and TRBJ1-2, with D perhaps matching TRBD1 (5 bases). Trimming took off 6 bases at V and 2 bases at J, with 10 bases between the two ends. Germline-derived CDR1 and CDR2 are LGHNA and YSLEER. CDR3 length equals 13 residues. The CDR3, as DNA: TGCGCCAGCAGTCCTCAGGGAAACTATGGCTACACCTTC. This sequence encodes CASSPQGNYGYTF.

This chain uses TRBV14 with TRBJ1-4; TRBD1 agrees at 7 bases. V lost 2 bases, J lost 5 bases, and 8 bases stayed unmatched. Germline V gene sequence: CDR1 SGHDN, CDR2 FVKESK. The CDR3 has 16 residues. CDR3 sequence: CASSQQPGQLNEKLFF. CDR3 coding DNA: TGTGCCAGCAGCCAACAACCGGGACAGCTGAATGAAAAACTGTTTTTT.

The chain recombines TRBV6-5 with TRBJ2-2; D not resolved. V dropped 0 bases and J dropped 7 bases, with 9 bases sitting between them. The CDR3 is made up of 14 amino acids. CDR1 MNHEY and CDR2 SVGAGI come from the germline V gene. CDR3 sequence: CASSYSEVGGELFF. As DNA, the CDR3 is TGTGCCAGCAGTTACTCTGAGGTGGGCGGGGAGCTGTTTTTT.

The chain is built from TRBV28 and TRBJ2-7; D may be TRBD2 (5 bases). Trimming pared 4 bases from V and 6 bases from J, leaving 22 bases between. Germline values: CDR1 MDHEN, CDR2 SYDVKM. This CDR3 is built from 16 residues. This chain's CDR3 is CASSSPTPVGVGEQYF. CDR3 nucleotide sequence: TGTGCCAGCAGTTCCCCGACCCCCGTCGGGGTAGGCGAGCAGTACTTC.

The rearrangement joins TRBV2 to TRBJ2-7; TRBD1 agrees at 7 bases. V lost 7 bases and J lost 0; bases outside the gene matches: 6. Germline V CDR1 and CDR2: SNHLY, FYNNEI. The CDR3 runs 14 residues. The CDR3 here is CASTDRASSYEQYF. The CDR3 DNA is TGTGCCAGCACCGACAGGGCGAGCTCCTACGAGCAGTACTTC. Full variable domain (remainder filled in from reference TRBV2 and TRBJ2-7): EPEVTQTPSHQVTQMGQEVILRCVPISNHLYFYWYRQILGQKVEFLVSFYNNEISEKSEIFDDQFSVERPDGSNFTLKIRSTKLEDSAMYFCASTDRASSYEQYFGPGTRLTVT.

The chain couples TRBV7-2 to TRBJ1-2, with 8 bases lining up with TRBD1. V trimming: 1 base; J trimming: 4 bases; junction bases outside the gene matches: 5. CDR1 is SGHTA and CDR2 is FQGNSA in the germline V gene. The CDR3 is made up of 15 amino acids. CDR3: CASSLGQGSSYGYTF. The CDR3 bases are TGTGCCAGCAGCTTAGGACAGGGGAGTTCCTATGGCTACACCTTC.

With respect to this clone: The conserved final phenylalanine or tryptophan is absent from the CDR3, which likely points to a read error. No DNA is shown, since the ends of the CDR3 on it are uncertain; the CDR3 is the one TCRdb lists. This rearrangement joins TRBV11-2 to TRBJ2-7; the D call of TRBD1 is as the table states it, not checked on the DNA. Germline V lookup: CDR1 SGHAT, CDR2 FQNNGV. From its first to its last residue, the CDR3 has 13 amino acids. The CDR3 sequence is CASSYVGGTPDQA.

The rearrangement links TRBV5-5 to TRBJ1-2, with TRBD1 matching over 8 bases. Germline V lookup: CDR1 SGHKS, CDR2 YYEKEE (reference sequence). CDR3 length: 19 residues. V trimming: 4 bases; J trimming: 4 bases; junction bases outside the gene matches: 21. CDR3 in amino acids: CASSQSNSGGPRGTYGYTF. In nucleotides, the CDR3 is TGTGCCAGCAGCCAATCGAACTCAGGGGGCCCGCGGGGAACCTATGGCTACACCTTC.

The CDR3 here is CASSPSGQGTEAFF. The CDR3 region has the DNA TGTGCCAGCAGCCCTTCGGGACAGGGCACTGAAGCTTTCTTT. V usage is TRBV7-9 and J usage is TRBJ1-1; 9 bases are a match to TRBD1. Losses at the gene ends were 5 bases for V and 4 bases for J; bases not matched to a gene: 5. This CDR3 has 14 residues. Germline lookup yields CDR1 SEHNR and CDR2 FQNEAQ (reference sequence).

The chain joins TRBV3-1 (or the pseudogene TRBV3-2) to TRBJ2-1; maybe TRBD2 (6 bases). Germline assignment: CDR1 LGHDT and CDR2 YNNKEL (reference sequence). V was pared by 0 bases and J by 9 bases, with 12 bases between. CDR3 size: 14 residues. The DNA of the CDR3 is TGTGCCAGCAGCCAAGATGCGGGGATAGGTGAGCAGTTCTTC. Its translation is CASSQDAGIGEQFF.

V is TRBV9 and J is TRBJ1-2, with a possible D match to TRBD1 (6 bases). Germline CDR1 and CDR2: SGDLS and YYNGEE. CDR3 length: 15 amino acids. V lost 3 bases and J lost 0, with 12 bases in between. CDR3 protein: CASSGAQGTNYGYTF. CDR3 in DNA: TGTGCCAGCAGCGGCGCACAGGGAACTAACTATGGCTACACCTTC. Together with reference TRBV9 and TRBJ1-2, the CDR3 gives the full variable domain: DSGVTQTPKHLITATGQRVTLRCSPRSGDLSVYWYQQSLDQGLQFLIQYYNGEERAKGNILERFSAQQFPDLHSELNLSSLELGDSALYFCASSGAQGTNYGYTFGSGTRLTVV.

The chain combines TRBV19 with TRBJ2-1; 7 bases are a match to TRBD2. Germline V gene sequence: CDR1 LNHDA, CDR2 SQIVND (reference sequence). There are 16 residues in the CDR3. The V segment lost 4 bases and the J segment 2 bases; nucleotides outside the gene matches: 8. CDR3 in amino acids: CASSTDGGGTYNEQFF. The CDR3 DNA sequence: TGTGCCAGTAGTACCGACGGCGGGGGAACCTACAATGAGCAGTTCTTC.

The chain combines TRBV7-3 with TRBJ2-6, with 7 bases fitting TRBD1. The CDR3 is 17 amino acids. The germline V gene encodes CDR1 SGHTA and CDR2 FQGTGA. J lost 2 bases, V lost 0 bases, and 4 bases had no gene match. CDR3 nucleotides: TGTGCCAGCAGCTTAACGTTAAGGGGGCCTGGGGCCAACGTCCTGACTTTC. It encodes CASSLTLRGPGANVLTF.

The rearrangement uses TRBV14 and TRBJ1-4, with 8 nucleotides matching TRBD1. The CDR3 has 13 residues. V shed 5 bases and J 10 bases; nucleotides not matched to a gene: 6. In germline, CDR1 is SGHDN, CDR2 FVKESK. The CDR3 sequence is CASSEGTGGKLFF. For the CDR3, the DNA is TGTGCCAGCAGCGAAGGGACAGGAGGAAAACTGTTTTTT.

This clone has only a few counts. V gene TRBV4-3 combines with J gene TRBJ1-2; no clear D. Germline V gene lookup returns CDR1 LGHNA and CDR2 YSLEER. The CDR3 sequence is 13 residues long. V dropped 1 base and J dropped 4 bases, with 7 bases sitting between them. CDR3 sequence (DNA): TGCGCCAGCAGCCAAGGTCAGCGCTATGGCTACACCTTC. Its protein product is CASSQGQRYGYTF.

In its sample, this clone was seen once. The rearrangement uses TRBV6-5 and TRBJ1-6; no firm D call. CDR1 is MNHEY and CDR2 is SVGAGI in the germline V gene. V lost 4 bases and J lost 9, with 13 bases in between. The CDR3 has 14 residues. CDR3 in amino acids: CASSSWALISPLHF. The CDR3 nucleotides are TGTGCCAGCAGTTCTTGGGCGCTGATTTCACCCCTCCACTTT.

The chain is built from TRBV19 and TRBJ1-2; TRBD1 agrees at 9 bases. Germline lookup yields CDR1 LNHDA and CDR2 SQIVND (reference sequence). This CDR3 contains 17 residues. The V and J ends lost 7 bases and 1 base, in that order; junction bases with no gene match: 13. The CDR3 is CASIPGTGTGINYGYTF. CDR3 nucleotides: TGTGCCAGTATACCAGGGACCGGGACAGGGATTAACTATGGCTACACCTTC.